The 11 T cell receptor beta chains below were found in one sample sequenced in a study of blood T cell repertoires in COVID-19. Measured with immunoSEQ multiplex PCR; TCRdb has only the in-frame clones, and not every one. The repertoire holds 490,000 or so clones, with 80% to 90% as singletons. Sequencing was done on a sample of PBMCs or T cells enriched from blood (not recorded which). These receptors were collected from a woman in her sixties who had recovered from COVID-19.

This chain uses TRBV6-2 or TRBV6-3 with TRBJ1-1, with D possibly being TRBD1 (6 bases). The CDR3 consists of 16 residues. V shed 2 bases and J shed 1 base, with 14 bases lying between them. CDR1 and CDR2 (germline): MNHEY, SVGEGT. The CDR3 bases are TGTGCCAGCAGTTACGTCTTTGGACAGTCGAACACTGAAGCTTTCTTT. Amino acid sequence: CASSYVFGQSNTEAFF.

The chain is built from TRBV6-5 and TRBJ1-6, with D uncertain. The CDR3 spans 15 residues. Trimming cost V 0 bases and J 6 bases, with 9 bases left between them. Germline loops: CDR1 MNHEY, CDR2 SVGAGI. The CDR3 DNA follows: TGTGCCAGCAGTTACTCGCAGGAACGTAATTCACCCCTCCACTTT. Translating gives CASSYSQERNSPLHF.

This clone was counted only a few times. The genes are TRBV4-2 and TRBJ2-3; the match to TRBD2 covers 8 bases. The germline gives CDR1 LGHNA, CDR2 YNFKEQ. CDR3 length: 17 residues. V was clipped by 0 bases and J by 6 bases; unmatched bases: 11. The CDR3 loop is CASSQDGASGGGDTQYF. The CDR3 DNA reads TGTGCCAGCAGCCAAGATGGTGCCAGCGGGGGTGGGGATACGCAGTATTTT.

The DNA of the CDR3 is TGTGCCATCAAGGGTCGACAGACCTACGAGCAGTACTTC. Translation: CAIKGRQTYEQYF. V gene TRBV10-3 combines with J gene TRBJ2-7; TRBD1 is a possible D gene (5 bases). The CDR3 runs 13 residues. Trimming pared 7 bases from V and 2 bases from J, leaving 12 bases between. In germline, CDR1 is ENHRY, CDR2 SYGVKD.

CDR3 in amino acids: CASSYYLRGAGETQYF. CDR3 nucleotide sequence: TGTGCCAGCAGTTACTACTTGCGGGGGGCCGGGGAGACCCAGTACTTC. V is TRBV6-5 and J is TRBJ2-5; TRBD2 matches at 8 bases. This CDR3 comprises 16 residues. The germline V gene has CDR1 MNHEY and CDR2 SVGAGI. V was clipped by 1 base and J by 5 bases; unmatched bases: 9.

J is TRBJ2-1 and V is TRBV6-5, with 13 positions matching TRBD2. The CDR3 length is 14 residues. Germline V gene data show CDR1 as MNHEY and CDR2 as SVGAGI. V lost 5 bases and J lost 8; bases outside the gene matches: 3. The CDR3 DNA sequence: TGTGCCAGCAGTCCGGGACTAGCGGGGCATGAGCAGTTCTTC. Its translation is CASSPGLAGHEQFF.

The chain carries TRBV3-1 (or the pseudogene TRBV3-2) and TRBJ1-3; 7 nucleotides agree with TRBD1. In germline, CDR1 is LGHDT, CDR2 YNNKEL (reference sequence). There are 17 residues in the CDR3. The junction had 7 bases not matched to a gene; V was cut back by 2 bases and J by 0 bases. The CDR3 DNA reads TGTGCCAGCAGCCAACCCCGGACAGGTAACTCTGGAAACACCATATATTTT. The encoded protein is CASSQPRTGNSGNTIYF.

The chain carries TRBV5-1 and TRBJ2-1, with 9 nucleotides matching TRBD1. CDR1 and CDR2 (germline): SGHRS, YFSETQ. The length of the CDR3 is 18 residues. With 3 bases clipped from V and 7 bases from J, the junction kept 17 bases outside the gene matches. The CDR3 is CASSSMVLGQGGKNEQFF. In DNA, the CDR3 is TGCGCCAGCAGCTCGATGGTTCTGGGACAGGGAGGGAAGAATGAGCAGTTCTTC.

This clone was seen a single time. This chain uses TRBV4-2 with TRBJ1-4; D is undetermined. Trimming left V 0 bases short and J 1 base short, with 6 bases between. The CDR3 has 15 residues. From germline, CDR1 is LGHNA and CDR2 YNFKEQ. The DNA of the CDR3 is TGTGCCAGCAGCCAAGATCTTCTAACTAATGAAAAACTGTTTTTT. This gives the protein CASSQDLLTNEKLFF.

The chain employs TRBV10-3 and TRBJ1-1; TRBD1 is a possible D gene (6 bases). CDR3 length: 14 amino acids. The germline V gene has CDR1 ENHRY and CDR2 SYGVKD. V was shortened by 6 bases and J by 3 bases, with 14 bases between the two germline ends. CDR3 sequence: CAIRIRGLDTEAFF. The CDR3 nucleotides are TGTGCCATCAGGATCAGGGGCTTAGACACTGAAGCTTTCTTT.

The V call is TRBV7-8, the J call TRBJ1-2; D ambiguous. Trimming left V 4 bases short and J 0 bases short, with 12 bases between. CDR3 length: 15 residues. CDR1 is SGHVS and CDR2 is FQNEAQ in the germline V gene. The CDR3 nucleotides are TGTGCCAGCAGCTCCACGGGGAGGGCTAACTATGGCTACACCTTC. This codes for CASSSTGRANYGYTF.